This T cell receptor (beta chain) derives from a study of T cell changes during pregnancy in multiple sclerosis. Libraries were prepared by immunoSEQ multiplex PCR; TCRdb keeps only in-frame clonotypes and omits some of them. Of about 67,000 clones detected, approximately 90% appear once; the ten largest clones hold about 1.5%. The CDR3 length is 13 residues. Germline V gives CDR1 MGHDK, CDR2 SYGVNS. The V gene end was trimmed by 8 bases and the J gene end by 2 bases; junction bases not matched to a gene: 5. The chain couples TRBV25-1 to TRBJ2-5; TRBD2 aligns across 7 bases. The source of this sequence is a female donor with multiple sclerosis, enrolled in a pregnancy study. This specimen was peripheral blood, taken in the second trimester of pregnancy. CDR3 sequence reads: CASSSGAQETQYF. The DNA for the CDR3 is TGTGCCAGCTCCAGCGGGGCACAAGAGACCCAGTACTTC. Drawing the rest from reference TRBV25-1 and TRBJ2-5, the complete variable domain is EADIYQTPRYLVIGTGKKITLECSQTMGHDKMYWYQQDPGMELHLIHYSYGVNSTEKGDLSSESTVSRIRTEHFPLTLESARPSHTSQYLCASSSGAQETQYFGPGTRLLVL.